One and the same sample provided the 32 T cell receptor beta chains below, sequenced in a study of OX40 agonist ivuxolimab in advanced cancers. Profiled with immunoSEQ multiplex PCR; TCRdb holds only in-frame clones, not every one. The repertoire holds tens of thousands of clones, with about 87% as singletons. The sequencing here drew on CD4+ or CD8+ T cells sorted from blood, taken in a trial of the OX40 agonist ivuxolimab. All receptors derive from an adult with an advanced solid tumor such as melanoma, head and neck, liver or kidney cancer.

The chain carries TRBV4-1 and TRBJ2-2; 7 nucleotides agree with TRBD1. The CDR3 length is 14 residues. V lost 3 bases, J lost 4 bases, and 2 bases stayed unmatched. In germline, CDR1 is MGHRA, CDR2 YSYEKL. In nucleotides, the CDR3 is TGCGCCAGCAGCCAGGGACAGATCACCGGGGAGCTGTTTTTT. Amino acid sequence: CASSQGQITGELFF.

This clone was seen a few times. The CDR3 nucleotides are TGTGCCAGCAAGTTGGGGGGGGCTTGGACTGAAGCTTTCTTT. The encoded protein is CASKLGGAWTEAFF. The rearrangement uses TRBV28 and TRBJ1-1, with TRBD1 as a possible D gene (6 bases). With 7 bases removed from V and 5 bases from J, the gap between germline ends came to 17 bases. The CDR3 sequence is 14 residues long. The germline V gene encodes CDR1 MDHEN and CDR2 SYDVKM.

This sequence joins TRBV6-1 and TRBJ2-5; D tentatively reads TRBD1 or TRBD2 (5 bases each). This CDR3 has 14 residues. Germline V gives CDR1 MNHNS, CDR2 SASEGT. V lost 7 bases, J lost 4 bases, and 16 bases lay in between. The CDR3 region is CASTLGPEGETQYF. The CDR3, as DNA: TGTGCCAGCACTTTGGGACCAGAGGGAGAGACCCAGTACTTC.

The V call is TRBV19, the J call TRBJ1-2, with 8 bases aligning to TRBD1. The V gene's germline CDR1 is LNHDA and CDR2 SQIVND (reference sequence). V dropped 3 bases and J dropped 3; count of bases not matched to a gene: 12. The CDR3 extends over 17 amino acids. The CDR3 nucleotides are TGTGCCAGTAGTATTTTGGCAGGGGGCGCAAAGGACTATGGCTACACCTTC. It is translated as CASSILAGGAKDYGYTF.

This rearrangement joins TRBV5-1 to TRBJ1-4; TRBD1 might be the D (6 bases). This CDR3 is built from 15 residues. The germline V gene encodes CDR1 SGHRS and CDR2 YFSETQ. V was shortened by 0 bases and J by 4 bases, with 10 bases between the two germline ends. The CDR3 loop is CASSLGTVINEKLFF. DNA of the CDR3: TGCGCCAGCAGCTTGGGGACAGTGATTAATGAAAAACTGTTTTTT.

This chain links TRBV5-4 with TRBJ1-2; 8 nucleotides line up with TRBD1. J gave up 8 bases and V 4 bases, and 7 bases lay outside the gene matches. The length of the CDR3 is 13 residues. Per the germline V gene, CDR1 is SGHNT and CDR2 is YYREEE (reference sequence). CDR3 bases: TGTGCCAGCAGCCCCGGACAGGGTGGCGGCTACACCTTC. It encodes CASSPGQGGGYTF.

Only a few counts were recorded for this clone. The J gene is TRBJ1-5, the V gene TRBV5-6; D not certain. The CDR3 sequence is 19 residues long. Germline CDR1 SGHDT, CDR2 YYEEEE. V was shortened by 0 bases and J by 1 base, with 20 bases between the two germline ends. The DNA for the CDR3 is TGTGCCAGCAGCTTGGGGGATGGTCATGGGGTTGGAAGCAATCAGCCCCAGCATTTT. This codes for CASSLGDGHGVGSNQPQHF.

The V gene is TRBV7-2, the J gene TRBJ2-7; 12 positions match TRBD1. This CDR3 comprises 14 residues. J gave up 5 bases and V 7 bases, and 6 bases lay outside the gene matches. Germline V gene lookup returns CDR1 SGHTA and CDR2 FQGNSA. The CDR3 loop reads CASTRDRGPNEQYF. The CDR3 DNA follows: TGTGCCAGCACCCGGGACAGGGGGCCAAACGAGCAGTACTTC.

The V call is TRBV7-6, the J call TRBJ1-2, with no clear D. The V and J ends lost 4 bases and 0 bases respectively, with 15 bases between them. Germline CDR1 is SGHVS and CDR2 is FNYEAQ. The CDR3 extends over 16 amino acids. CDR3 DNA: TGTGCCAGCAGCTCCTTCAGCGTTTTAGCTAACTATGGCTACACCTTC. Protein: CASSSFSVLANYGYTF.

V and J are TRBV19 and TRBJ1-4; 7 nucleotides agree with TRBD1. The CDR3 is made up of 15 amino acids. Per germline, CDR1 LNHDA and CDR2 SQIVND (reference sequence). After removal of 5 bases from V and 4 bases from J, the junction contained 7 bases not matched to a gene. DNA for the CDR3: TGTGCCAGTAGTGACCGACAGGGAGGTAATGAAAAACTGTTTTTT. Its translation: CASSDRQGGNEKLFF.

The V gene is TRBV27, the J gene TRBJ1-4; no definite D call. Germline CDR1 MNHEY, CDR2 SMNVEV (reference sequence). This CDR3 region has 14 residues. Trimming stripped 5 bases from V and 6 bases from J, with 13 bases between. The CDR3 coding sequence is TGTGCCAGCAGTCCCAGTCGCCCTTATGAAAAACTGTTTTTT. Translated, it gives CASSPSRPYEKLFF.

This chain connects TRBV5-1 to TRBJ1-5; D might be TRBD1 (6 bases). V was clipped by 4 bases and J by 6 bases, with 14 bases between them. Germline values: CDR1 SGHRS, CDR2 YFSETQ. CDR3 length: 14 residues. CDR3 in DNA: TGCGCCAGCAGCCAAGGCGGCAGGGGTCAGCCCCAGCATTTT. This translates into CASSQGGRGQPQHF.

The chain joins TRBV10-3 to TRBJ1-5, with 7 positions matching TRBD1. The V gene end was trimmed by 0 bases and the J gene end by 5 bases; junction bases not matched to a gene: 4. Germline lookup yields CDR1 ENHRY and CDR2 SYGVKD. CDR3 length: 15 amino acids. CDR3 DNA: TGTGCCATCAGTGAGTCCCGGGACAGCGATCAGCCCCAGCATTTT. It codes for CAISESRDSDQPQHF.

This clone was counted between two and nine times. The chain has TRBV10-1 and TRBJ1-1, with 7 bases matching TRBD1. The CDR3 covers 13 residues. V was pared by 6 bases and J by 0 bases, with 1 base of the junction left unmatched. Germline CDR1 WNHNN, CDR2 SYGVQD (reference sequence). The CDR3 sequence is CASSQGVNTEAFF. The CDR3 coding sequence is TGCGCCAGCAGCCAGGGGGTGAACACTGAAGCTTTCTTT.

V is TRBV7-6 and J is TRBJ2-2; TRBD1 aligns across 9 bases. CDR3 length: 14 residues. V was clipped by 6 bases and J by 7 bases; unmatched bases: 6. Germline CDR1 SGHVS, CDR2 FNYEAQ. CDR3 amino acids: CASSQDRGGGELFF. The CDR3 nucleotides are TGTGCCAGCAGTCAGGACAGGGGTGGCGGGGAGCTGTTTTTT. Full variable domain (missing parts from reference TRBV7-6 and TRBJ2-2): GAGVSQSPRYKVTKRGQDVALRCDPISGHVSLYWYRQALGQGPEFLTYFNYEAQQDKSGLPNDRFSAERPEGSISTLTIQRTEQRDSAMYRCASSQDRGGGELFFGEGSRLTVL.

This clone was seen only a few times. The genes are TRBV20-1 and TRBJ1-1; D not certain. Trimming left V 2 bases short and J 5 bases short, with 6 bases between. This CDR3 spans 11 amino acids. The germline V gene has CDR1 DFQATT and CDR2 SNEGSKA (reference sequence). This CDR3 reads CSARLGTEAFF. CDR3 in DNA: TGCAGTGCTAGATTGGGTACTGAAGCTTTCTTT.

This chain links TRBV6-6 with TRBJ1-3; tentatively, D is TRBD1 (6 bases). The germline V gene has CDR1 MNHNY and CDR2 SVGAGI (reference sequence). Trimming shortened V by 7 bases and J by 2 bases, and 15 bases separated the two germline ends. The CDR3 totals 15 residues. The CDR3 reads CASISQGRTGNTIYF. Written as DNA, the CDR3 is TGTGCCAGCATTTCACAGGGTAGAACTGGAAACACCATATATTTT.

There are a few counts of this clone. The J gene is TRBJ1-5, the V gene TRBV5-6; 8 positions match TRBD1. Germline V gene lookup returns CDR1 SGHDT and CDR2 YYEEEE. There are 16 residues in the CDR3. Trimming took 0 bases from V and 4 from J; bases not matched to a gene: 6. CDR3 nucleotides: TGTGCCAGCAGCTTGGGACAGGGGACGATTAATCAGCCCCAGCATTTT. Translating it yields CASSLGQGTINQPQHF.

The V call is TRBV4-3, the J call TRBJ2-1; 14 bases align to TRBD2. Germline V gives CDR1 LGHNA, CDR2 YSLEER. Trimming removed 4 bases from V and 0 bases from J; junction bases left unmatched: 11. The CDR3 totals 20 residues. DNA of the CDR3: TGCGCCAGCAGCCCCCGACTAGCGGGAGGGCTGGGGAGCTCCTACAATGAGCAGTTCTTC. This gives the protein CASSPRLAGGLGSSYNEQFF.

The chain couples TRBV6-5 to TRBJ2-3; D is undetermined. The CDR3 sequence is 13 residues long. V lost 6 bases, J lost 4 bases, and 11 bases lay in between. The germline V gene encodes CDR1 MNHEY and CDR2 SVGAGI. CDR3 protein: CASSRPEADTQYF. For the CDR3, the DNA is TGTGCCAGCAGCCGCCCCGAGGCAGATACGCAGTATTTT.

V and J are TRBV7-9 and TRBJ2-7, with D hard to call. The CDR3 runs 11 residues. The V and J ends lost 3 bases and 3 bases respectively, with 3 bases between them. CDR1 is SEHNR and CDR2 is FQNEAQ in the germline V gene (reference sequence). The CDR3: CASSFSYEQYF. The CDR3 nucleotides are TGTGCCAGCAGCTTCAGCTACGAGCAGTACTTC.

The V and J genes are TRBV28 and TRBJ2-2; D uncertain. Germline CDR1 is MDHEN and CDR2 is SYDVKM. With 3 bases removed from V and 9 bases from J, the gap between germline ends came to 11 bases. The CDR3 contains 13 residues. The CDR3 DNA reads TGTGCCAGCAGTTTTGACACCCGTTGGGAGCTGTTTTTT. Amino acids: CASSFDTRWELFF.

The chain uses TRBV5-1 and TRBJ2-1; maybe TRBD2 (5 bases). Trimming cost V 4 bases and J 1 base, with 18 bases left between them. This CDR3 contains 17 residues. Germline V gene sequence: CDR1 SGHRS, CDR2 YFSETQ. CDR3 DNA: TGCGCCAGCAGCCTTGGAGTCGCAACGGGGTCCTACAATGAGCAGTTCTTC. It specifies CASSLGVATGSYNEQFF.

This clone was seen only a few times. The chain uses TRBV19 and TRBJ2-5; 11 bases fit TRBD2. The germline V gene encodes CDR1 LNHDA and CDR2 SQIVND (reference sequence). The trim removed 7 bases at V and 5 bases at J, leaving 6 bases unmatched. This CDR3 is built from 14 residues. CDR3 nucleotide sequence: TGTGCCAGTAACCCGACTAGCGGGGCGGAGACCCAGTACTTC. Translated: CASNPTSGAETQYF.

The chain carries TRBV28 and TRBJ1-1; a weak D match, TRBD1 (5 bases). Between the trimmed V and J ends, which lost 5 bases and 11 bases, there was a span of 15 bases. CDR1 is MDHEN and CDR2 is SYDVKM in the germline V gene. This CDR3 is 12 amino acids long. The CDR3 region is CASSLSGQVAFF. The DNA of the CDR3 is TGTGCCAGCAGTCTGTCAGGGCAGGTGGCTTTCTTT.

The chain carries TRBV11-2 and TRBJ2-2, with unresolved D. The V end lost 1 base, the J end lost 8 bases, and 2 bases lay between the germline ends. The length of the CDR3 is 11 residues. Germline V CDR1 and CDR2: SGHAT, FQNNGV. The chain's CDR3 is CASSLAGELFF. As DNA, the CDR3 is TGTGCCAGCAGCTTAGCAGGGGAGCTGTTTTTT.

The rearrangement uses TRBV7-8 and TRBJ2-1; perhaps TRBD2 as D (5 bases). Deletions cut 4 bases from V and 9 bases from J, with 13 bases between. Germline V gene lookup returns CDR1 SGHVS and CDR2 FQNEAQ. The CDR3 totals 13 residues. The CDR3 sequence is CASSSSGGSEQFF. The CDR3 nucleotides read TGTGCCAGCAGCTCCTCGGGCGGGTCTGAGCAGTTCTTC.

This chain uses TRBV11-3 with TRBJ2-7; D is uncertain. Deletions cut 11 bases from V and 3 bases from J, with 20 bases between. CDR3 length: 14 amino acids. Germline V CDR1 and CDR2: SGHNT, YENEEA. CDR3 in DNA: TGTGCCCACATGGGGTTAGTGGTCGACTACGAGCAGTACTTC. It specifies CAHMGLVVDYEQYF.

This clone occurred a few times. The chain carries TRBV28 and TRBJ1-1; D is perhaps TRBD1 (6 bases). V lost 3 bases, J lost 1 base, and 6 bases lay in between. Germline V gene data show CDR1 as MDHEN and CDR2 as SYDVKM. This CDR3 is 13 amino acids long. Here the CDR3 reads CASSLGQNTEAFF. As DNA, the CDR3 is TGTGCCAGCAGTTTGGGACAGAACACTGAAGCTTTCTTT.

This clone appeared a single time. The rearrangement links TRBV11-3 to TRBJ2-2; the match to TRBD2 covers 7 bases. V trimming: 5 bases; J trimming: 5 bases; junction bases outside the gene matches: 5. This CDR3 spans 14 amino acids. Germline V gene lookup returns CDR1 SGHNT and CDR2 YENEEA. CDR3 loop: CASSKGGRTGELFF. In DNA, the CDR3 is TGTGCCAGCAGCAAGGGCGGGAGAACCGGGGAGCTGTTTTTT.

This chain links TRBV28 with TRBJ2-5, with TRBD2 identical over 7 bases. The end of the DNA is better explained by TRBJ2-7, so the J call may be wrong. The CDR3 runs to 14 residues. The germline V gene encodes CDR1 MDHEN and CDR2 SYDVKM. CDR3 bases: TGTGCCAGCAGTTTGGCGGGAGTCTCCTACGAGCAGTACTTC. Its translation is CASSLAGVSYEQYF.

The chain uses TRBV28 and TRBJ2-1, with 7 bases that match TRBD1. V shed 2 bases, J shed 8 bases, and the junction held 9 bases outside the gene matches. This CDR3 has 15 residues. Germline assignment: CDR1 MDHEN and CDR2 SYDVKM. The CDR3 bases are TGTGCCAGCAGTTTAGACAGGCAGGGGGTGGATGAGCAGTTCTTC. As protein: CASSLDRQGVDEQFF.